This TCR beta chain was recovered during a study of blood T cells in healthy people across ages. Study outcomes and limitations: Researchers said unsorted PBMCs prevented a conclusive naive versus antigen-experienced comparison.

The CDR3 consists of 14 residues. J lost 8 bases, V lost 6 bases, and 5 bases had no gene match. Germline CDR1 and CDR2: ENHRY and SYGVKD. A J-beta primer mix and a sample-barcoded 5' primer were used in a second PCR of about 7 to 11 cycles. TCRdb reprocessed the 5' RACE reads via MiXCR and lists one record per CDR3 protein. The table includes roughly 860,000 distinct CDR3 sequences, less than 80% detected once. In this sample, this clonotype turned up a few times. No antigen is known for it. The chain combines TRBV10-3 with TRBJ2-1; 12 bases are shared with TRBD1. The sequence was obtained from a man aged 25-45 years in good health. Sequenced material: blood. In DNA form, the CDR3 reads TGTGCCATCAGACCGGGACAGGGGGCTGATGAGCAGTTCTTC. Amino acids: CAIRPGQGADEQFF.